The next 18 T cell receptor beta chains were all read from a single sample in a study of blood T cell repertoires in COVID-19. Clones were read by immunoSEQ multiplex PCR, and TCRdb kept only the in-frame ones, dropping some. The data show roughly 260,000 clones, over 75% seen once. The sequencing sample was made of peripheral blood. Every receptor here comes from a woman in her forties or fifties with acute or convalescent COVID-19.

This clone showed up just a few times. The V and J genes are TRBV7-9 and TRBJ2-7; 8 positions agree with TRBD2. With 0 bases clipped from V and 2 bases from J, the junction kept 6 bases outside the gene matches. The CDR3 runs to 16 residues. Germline V gene sequence: CDR1 SEHNR, CDR2 FQNEAQ (reference sequence). CDR3 in DNA: TGTGCCAGCAGCTTAGCGTACAGCGGGAGTACCTACGAGCAGTACTTC. Translating gives CASSLAYSGSTYEQYF.

V gene TRBV9 combines with J gene TRBJ2-7, with a tentative D call TRBD2 (5 bases). V lost 0 bases to trimming and J lost 4 bases, with 20 bases between them. Per germline, CDR1 SGDLS and CDR2 YYNGEE. The CDR3 spans 17 residues. DNA of the CDR3: TGTGCCAGCAGCGTAGGCTCCCGTTTTGCTTCGGGATACGAGCAGTACTTC. It specifies CASSVGSRFASGYEQYF.

V usage is TRBV28 and J usage is TRBJ2-7, with D possibly TRBD2 on 5 matching bases. The V and J ends lost 3 bases and 6 bases respectively, with 15 bases between them. The CDR3 covers 14 residues. Germline V CDR1 and CDR2: MDHEN, SYDVKM. The chain's CDR3 is CASSFGGSRGEQYF. The CDR3 DNA follows: TGTGCCAGCAGTTTCGGAGGATCTCGGGGCGAGCAGTACTTC.

J is TRBJ1-2 and V is TRBV19, with D possibly matching TRBD1 (5 bases). Trimming left V 3 bases short and J 1 base short, with 15 bases between. Per the germline V gene, CDR1 is LNHDA and CDR2 is SQIVND (reference sequence). The CDR3 covers 16 residues. In nucleotides, the CDR3 is TGTGCCAGTAGTATGCGGACAAGGATTCATAACTATGGCTACACCTTC. Amino acid sequence: CASSMRTRIHNYGYTF.

This clone came up a few times. The same CDR3 also results from other DNA sequences found in this sample. CDR3 in amino acids: CASSAGLAGVGEQYF. CDR3 nucleotide sequence: TGCGCCAGCAGCGCGGGACTAGCGGGAGTAGGCGAGCAGTACTTC. This sequence joins TRBV5-1 and TRBJ2-7; 14 nucleotides match TRBD2. J was trimmed by 6 bases and V by 4 bases; bases with no gene match: 6. CDR3 length: 15 residues. Germline V lookup: CDR1 SGHRS, CDR2 YFSETQ.

The chain carries TRBV6-1 and TRBJ2-7; possible D gene TRBD2, 5 bases. CDR3 length: 15 residues. The germline V gene has CDR1 MNHNS and CDR2 SASEGT. The V end lost 2 bases, the J end lost 4 bases, and 15 bases lay between the germline ends. CDR3 amino acids: CASSERGLWGYEQYF. The CDR3, as DNA: TGTGCCAGCAGTGAACGAGGGTTATGGGGATACGAGCAGTACTTC.

For this clone: Germline is not matched at one junction end, which may reflect a read error. The V call is TRBV20-1, the J call TRBJ2-7; TRBD1 aligns across 9 bases. The germline gives CDR1 DFQATT, CDR2 SNEGSKA (reference sequence). The CDR3 is 11 residues long. Here the CDR3 reads CSASEDRGNLF. The CDR3 bases are TGCAGTGCTAGCGAAGACAGGGGGAATCTTTTC.

The chain is built from TRBV27 and TRBJ1-4; D is uncertain. In germline, CDR1 is MNHEY, CDR2 SMNVEV (reference sequence). Trimming stripped 5 bases from V and 7 bases from J, with 17 bases between. This CDR3 spans 15 amino acids. The DNA for the CDR3 is TGTGCCAGCAGTATTCGGCCGAGGTACGGTGAAAAACTGTTTTTT. Its protein product is CASSIRPRYGEKLFF.

This clone was found a few times. The chain carries TRBV30 and TRBJ1-3; maybe TRBD1 (5 bases). There are 13 residues in the CDR3. Germline loops: CDR1 GTSNPN, CDR2 SVGIG (reference sequence). Between the trimmed V and J ends, which lost 2 bases and 0 bases, there was a span of 5 bases. The DNA for the CDR3 is TGTGCCTGGAGTAGGGGCTCTGGAAACACCATATATTTT. Translation: CAWSRGSGNTIYF.

V gene TRBV28 combines with J gene TRBJ2-7; D remains unclear. This CDR3 has 12 amino acids. The germline gives CDR1 MDHEN, CDR2 SYDVKM. Trimming shortened V by 6 bases and J by 5 bases, and 11 bases separated the two germline ends. Here the CDR3 reads CASSPFYNEQYF. The DNA of the CDR3 is TGTGCCAGCAGCCCCTTTTATAACGAGCAGTACTTC.

This chain uses TRBV9 with TRBJ2-5; 8 nucleotides align to TRBD1. Germline V gene lookup returns CDR1 SGDLS and CDR2 YYNGEE. V gave up 3 bases and J gave up 4 bases; unmatched junction bases: 5. The CDR3 totals 14 residues. The CDR3: CASSAQQGGETQYF. The DNA for the CDR3 is TGTGCCAGCAGCGCCCAACAGGGGGGAGAGACCCAGTACTTC. Full variable domain (missing parts from reference TRBV9 and TRBJ2-5): DSGVTQTPKHLITATGQRVTLRCSPRSGDLSVYWYQQSLDQGLQFLIQYYNGEERAKGNILERFSAQQFPDLHSELNLSSLELGDSALYFCASSAQQGGETQYFGPGTRLLVL.

This chain links TRBV28 with TRBJ2-1, with 8 bases aligning to TRBD2. Germline values: CDR1 MDHEN, CDR2 SYDVKM. Trimming removed 5 bases from V and 5 bases from J; junction bases left unmatched: 8. This CDR3 contains 15 residues. Here the CDR3 reads CASSQSGLAHNEQFF. CDR3 bases: TGTGCCAGCAGTCAGAGTGGACTAGCCCACAATGAGCAGTTCTTC.

This chain connects TRBV18 to TRBJ1-2; 10 nucleotides agree with TRBD1. This CDR3 spans 17 amino acids. Trimming at V came to 3 bases and at J to 2 bases, leaving 9 bases not matched to a gene. Germline CDR1 is KGHSH and CDR2 is LQKENI. CDR3 residues: CASSPPTWGQGNYGYTF. DNA for the CDR3: TGTGCCAGCTCACCCCCAACCTGGGGACAGGGGAACTATGGCTACACCTTC.

As DNA, the CDR3 is TGCGCCAGCAGCGGGACGACAGGGGATGGCTACACCTTC. It codes for CASSGTTGDGYTF. V usage is TRBV4-3 and J usage is TRBJ1-2, with 8 nucleotides matching TRBD1. Germline V lookup: CDR1 LGHNA, CDR2 YSLEER. V lost 5 bases to trimming and J lost 6 bases; unmatched junction nucleotides: 5. This CDR3 has 13 residues.

The chain has TRBV12-3 or TRBV12-4 and TRBJ1-6; TRBD1 matches at 9 bases. The CDR3 is 13 amino acids. The V and J ends lost 4 bases and 8 bases, in that order; junction bases with no gene match: 0. CDR3 DNA sequence: TGTGCCAGCAGTTGGGACAGGGATTCACCCCTCCACTTT. Translation: CASSWDRDSPLHF.

The chain combines TRBV27 with TRBJ2-2; perhaps TRBD1 as D (5 bases). CDR3 length equals 15 residues. Germline V lookup: CDR1 MNHEY, CDR2 SMNVEV (reference sequence). Between the trimmed V and J ends, which lost 3 bases and 1 base, there was a span of 9 bases. The CDR3 loop reads CASSFRVGNTGELFF. In DNA, the CDR3 is TGTGCCAGCAGTTTCAGGGTTGGGAACACCGGGGAGCTGTTTTTT.

The chain is built from TRBV24-1 and TRBJ2-7; a weak D match, TRBD1 (5 bases). Germline V lookup: CDR1 KGHDR, CDR2 SFDVKD. The V gene lost 2 bases and the J gene lost 2 bases, with 6 bases spanning the gap. This CDR3 comprises 13 residues. The CDR3 spells CATSDYRTYEQYF. CDR3 sequence (DNA): TGTGCCACCAGTGATTACAGGACCTACGAGCAGTACTTC.

This chain links TRBV11-2 with TRBJ2-1; the D gene is possibly TRBD2 (6 bases). This CDR3 has 12 residues. The V gene lost 3 bases and the J gene lost 8 bases, with 8 bases spanning the gap. The germline V gene has CDR1 SGHAT and CDR2 FQNNGV. CDR3 in amino acids: CASSFGGDEQFF. The CDR3 DNA reads as TGTGCCAGCAGCTTCGGGGGAGATGAGCAGTTCTTC.